Following are 12 T cell receptor beta chains from one sample sequenced in a study of T cell clonality in common variable immunodeficiency (dated by TCRdb to between 2014 and 2016). Here is what the overall study found, with its caveats: Fewer deletions and N-nucleotide insertions were reportedly observed in CVID TCRbeta sequences, and highly modified clones with 13 or more V deletions were reportedly absent from CVID TCRbeta sequences.

The library was made by the immunoSEQ multiplex PCR assay. This is the immuneACCESS table as TCRdb keeps it, with only in-frame sequences that have V and J called. A part of the clones is gone; compared with another copy, unresolved V genes explain less than half, and the rest is unexplained. The sample records about 31,000 clones, none occurring a single time. The ten top clones hold around 6.4% of the sample. No cognate antigen is known for these TCRs. The sample comprised peripheral blood mononuclear cells. Receptors originate from a human donor with common variable immunodeficiency.

In this sample, this clone turned up many times. Sequencing ends 3 residues short of the CDR3 end; the germline J gene provides the rest. The V and J genes are TRBV28 and TRBJ1-5; the match to TRBD1 covers 7 bases. The V gene's germline CDR1 is MDHEN and CDR2 SYDVKM. Trimming cost V 4 bases and J 6 bases; bases outside gene matches: 6. This CDR3 spans 14 amino acids. CDR3 sequence: CASSWQGGGQPQHF. Partial CDR3 DNA: TGTGCCAGCAGTTGGCAGGGGGGCGGTCAGCCC.

This clone was counted between two and nine times. Read coverage stops 3 residues before the CDR3 terminus; the germline J gene supplies the remainder. The chain employs TRBV5-1 and TRBJ2-7; tentative D call: TRBD2 (6 bases). This CDR3 has 15 residues. V lost 3 bases and J lost 6, with 19 bases in between. CDR1 SGHRS and CDR2 YFSETQ come from the germline V gene. CDR3 sequence: CASSSVGTGTLEQYF. The CDR3 bases that were read are TGCGCCAGCAGCTCAGTAGGGACGGGGACTCTCGAG.

This clone occurred many times. The observed sequence ends 3 residues before the CDR3 terminus, with the missing tail filled in from the germline J gene. The chain recombines TRBV11-3 with TRBJ2-1; D is uncertain. Germline loops: CDR1 SGHNT, CDR2 YENEEA. Trimming took 0 bases from V and 8 from J, leaving 11 bases between them. This CDR3 is 14 amino acids long. The sequenced part of the CDR3 DNA is TGTGCCAGCAGCTTAGACTTATCCGAGCATGAG. Translated, it gives CASSLDLSEHE. The entire CDR3 protein reads CASSLDLSEHEQFF.

Concerning this clone itself: The missing CDR3 end, 3 residues past where the read stops, is filled in from the germline J gene. J is TRBJ2-7 and V is TRBV19, with 8 positions matching TRBD1. Germline CDR1 and CDR2: LNHDA and SQIVND (reference sequence). The CDR3 runs 16 residues. V was clipped by 3 bases and J by 4 bases; unmatched bases: 11. The sequenced part of the CDR3 DNA is TGTGCCAGTAGTATCGGGACAGGCGCGACAATTTACGAG. It codes for CASSIGTGATIYE. The whole CDR3 region reads CASSIGTGATIYEQYF. Variable domain in full (rest from reference TRBV19 and TRBJ2-7): DGGITQSPKYLFRKEGQNVTLSCEQNLNHDAMYWYRQDPGQGLRLIYYSQIVNDFQKGDIAEGYSVSREKKESFPLTVTSAQKNPTAFYLCASSIGTGATIYEQYFGPGTRLTVT.

The sample holds many counts of this clone. The CDR3 end falls 3 residues outside the read, so it is completed with the germline J gene. The chain combines TRBV2 with TRBJ2-1, with TRBD2 as a possible D gene (6 bases). CDR1 SNHLY and CDR2 FYNNEI come from the germline V gene. V was shortened by 7 bases and J by 8 bases, with 21 bases between the two germline ends. This CDR3 is built from 15 residues. The DNA read from the CDR3 is TGTGCCAGCAAGTACCGGGACTTAGGGTACGATGAG. As protein: CASKYRDLGYDE. The CDR3 reads in full as CASKYRDLGYDEQFF.

This clone appeared many times. The CDR3 loop is CASSASGEQFF. The DNA read from the CDR3 is TGTGCCAGCAGCGCGTCGGGTGAG. This sequence joins TRBV7-3 and TRBJ2-1; D is undetermined. The CDR3 goes on 3 residues after the read ends, and that part is filled in from the germline J gene. CDR3 size: 11 residues. With 5 bases removed from V and 9 bases from J, the gap between germline ends came to 8 bases. In germline, CDR1 is SGHTA, CDR2 FQGTGA.

Notes on this clone: The CDR3 end falls 3 residues outside the read, so it is completed with the germline J gene. The chain combines TRBV2 with TRBJ1-2, with a weak D call TRBD1 (6 bases). Trimming took off 5 bases at V and 4 bases at J, with 17 bases between the two ends. Germline-derived CDR1 and CDR2 are SNHLY and FYNNEI. The length of the CDR3 is 15 residues. The CDR3 here is CASSKRQEILYGYTF. The covered CDR3 bases are TGTGCCAGCAGTAAACGACAGGAGATCCTCTATGGC.

This clone was counted a few times. The chain's CDR3 is CASSDQQKAFF. The sequenced part of the CDR3 DNA is TGTGCCAGCAGTGACCAACAGAAG. V and J are TRBV6-1 and TRBJ1-1; D is unresolved. The read comes to an end 3 residues before the CDR3 does, leaving the germline J gene to fill in the end. Germline-derived CDR1 and CDR2 are MNHNS and SASEGT. The CDR3 has 11 residues.

Comments on this clone: The DNA ends 3 residues before the CDR3 does, and the rest of the CDR3 is filled in from the germline J gene. The chain combines TRBV2 with TRBJ2-1, with D possibly being TRBD1 (7 bases). The CDR3 runs 15 residues. Germline assignment: CDR1 SNHLY and CDR2 FYNNEI. Trimming cost V 6 bases and J 2 bases, with 14 bases left between them. This CDR3 is CASREGQQAYNEQFF. The part of the CDR3 DNA that was read is TGTGCCAGCAGGGAGGGACAGCAGGCCTACAATGAG.

This clone is deemed medium-sized. The read terminates 3 residues before the CDR3 end, so the remaining end is supplied by the germline J gene. This chain links TRBV20-1 with TRBJ2-3; perhaps TRBD1 as D (6 bases). Germline CDR1 reads DFQATT; CDR2 reads SNEGSKA (reference sequence). The ends were cut back, 6 bases at V and 4 bases at J, with 20 bases in the middle. This CDR3 comprises 15 residues. The CDR3 protein is CSAQLPGAGADTQYF. The sequenced part of the CDR3 DNA is TGCAGTGCGCAACTGCCAGGGGCCGGGGCAGATACG.

Notes on this clone: Read sequence stops 3 residues before the CDR3 end, and the germline J gene provides the missing end. The chain has TRBV7-7 and TRBJ2-2; 12 nucleotides line up with TRBD1. Germline loops: CDR1 SSHAT, CDR2 FNYEAQ (reference sequence). This CDR3 spans 18 amino acids. Losses at the gene ends were 5 bases for V and 3 bases for J; bases not matched to a gene: 10. The CDR3 bases that were read are TGTGCCAGCAGCCCCCGGGACAGGGGGCGCAGTGACACCGGGGAG. Amino acids: CASSPRDRGRSDTGE. The entire CDR3 sequence reads CASSPRDRGRSDTGELFF.

This clone has a handful of counts. CDR3 loop: CATTGGVYEQFF. CDR3 bases read: TGTGCCACTACAGGGGGGGTGTATGAG. The V call is TRBV19, the J call TRBJ2-1, with D tentatively TRBD1 (8 bases). From the germline J gene comes the end of the CDR3, since the read stops 3 residues before it. The germline CDR1 and CDR2 sequences are LNHDA and SQIVND (reference sequence). The V end was cut by 10 bases, the J end by 8 bases, with 15 bases between. The CDR3 contains 12 residues.